The clone carrying this TCR beta chain has a handful of counts. The data derive from a study of blood T cell repertoires in COVID-19. Across the study: Samples representing acute and convalescent COVID-19 were sourced from the United States, Italy and Spain.

TCRdb keeps only in-frame clones here, not all; method: immunoSEQ multiplex PCR. The table includes over 85,000 clones, around nine tenths detected once. From germline, CDR1 is SGHAT and CDR2 FQNNGV. V was clipped by 0 bases and J by 5 bases, with 7 bases between them. This CDR3 is built from 13 residues. Sequencing was done on a sample of peripheral blood. The source of this sequence is a man aged 45 to 65 with active or convalescent COVID-19. This chain uses TRBV11-2 with TRBJ1-2; D remains ambiguous. The CDR3 coding sequence is TGTGCCAGCAGCTTAGAGCTTACTTATGGCTACACCTTC. Translated: CASSLELTYGYTF.